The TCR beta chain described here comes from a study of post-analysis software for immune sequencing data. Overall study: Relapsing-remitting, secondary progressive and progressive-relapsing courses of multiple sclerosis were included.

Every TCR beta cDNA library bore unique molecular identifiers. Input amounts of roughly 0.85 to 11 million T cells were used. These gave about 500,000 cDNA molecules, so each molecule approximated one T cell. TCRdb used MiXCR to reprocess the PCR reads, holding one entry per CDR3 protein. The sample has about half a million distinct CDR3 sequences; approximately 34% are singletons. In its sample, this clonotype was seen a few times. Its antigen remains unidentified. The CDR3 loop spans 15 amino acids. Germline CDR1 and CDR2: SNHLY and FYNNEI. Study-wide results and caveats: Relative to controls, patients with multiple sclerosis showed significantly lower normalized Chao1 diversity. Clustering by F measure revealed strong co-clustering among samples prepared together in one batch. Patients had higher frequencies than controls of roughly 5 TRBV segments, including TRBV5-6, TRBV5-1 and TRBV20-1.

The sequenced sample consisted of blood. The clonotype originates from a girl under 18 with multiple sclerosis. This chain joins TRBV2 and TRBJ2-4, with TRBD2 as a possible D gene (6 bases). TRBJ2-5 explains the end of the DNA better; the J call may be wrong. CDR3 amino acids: CASLLGLTRQETQYF. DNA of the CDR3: TGTGCCAGCCTCCTGGGCCTGACTAGGCAAGAGACCCAGTACTTC.